This section outlines one T cell receptor (beta chain) sequence together with its context. The antigen is not known. The CDR3 ends on some other residue instead of the conserved phenylalanine or tryptophan, so this is likely a read error. This record belongs to a study of breast tumors, draining lymph nodes, adjacent tissues. Study results and limitations: That most tumor T cells come from lymph nodes remained unproven. Tumor TCR diversity was below lymph nodes but above nontumor tissue. Luminal-like breast cancer showed significantly greater tumor-nontumor repertoire similarity than basal-like breast cancer did.

Samples came from axillary lymph nodes draining the breast cancer. TCRdb itself ran the multiplex PCR reads through MiXCR, one entry per CDR3 protein. The data contain 100,000 to 150,000 distinct CDR3 sequences, 15% to 20% of them seen just once; the ten biggest clones take up about 3.7%. CDR3 size: 14 residues. Deletions cut 3 bases from V and 2 bases from J, with 9 bases between. Germline CDR1 KGHDR, CDR2 SFDVKD. The specimen was axillary lymph node tissue. The source of this sequence is a female donor with breast cancer. Some clones in this sample may be carry-over from other donors' samples. The V call is TRBV24-1, the J call TRBJ2-5; no clear D gene. The CDR3 DNA sequence: TGTGCCACCAGTGATGGGTCATCACAAGAGACCCAGTACTCC. Amino acids: CATSDGSSQETQYS.